This entry is about one T cell receptor (beta chain). The source of the sample is a study of blood T cell repertoires in COVID-19. Study-level background: T cells, B-cell-depleted T cells, or PBMCs provided the cDNA or gDNA that served as material.

Authors' analysis steps: Amplification of reference gene primers was used by the study to estimate nucleated cell counts. Data came from immunoSEQ multiplex PCR; TCRdb stores just in-frame clones and leaves some out. V, J and clone size are those of that table, while D and trimming were read from the DNA. The data show roughly 150,000 clones, less than 85% seen once. The CDR3 sequence is 17 residues long. In germline, CDR1 is SGHNT, CDR2 YYREEE (reference sequence). V lost 1 base, J lost 10 bases, and 26 bases lay in between. Sequencing was carried out using peripheral blood. This receptor was obtained from a woman aged 60-70 years with COVID-19, enrolled during active disease. The chain recombines TRBV5-4 with TRBJ1-2, with a weak D call TRBD1 (5 bases). In nucleotides, the CDR3 is TGTGCCAGCAGCTTGTTTGTGGTCCAGGGCAGATCATTTGACTACACCTTC. This encodes CASSLFVVQGRSFDYTF.